A selection of T cell receptor beta chains follows, all from one sample in a study of blood T cell repertoires in COVID-19. Here immunoSEQ multiplex PCR was the method, and the copy in TCRdb shows in-frame clones only, minus some. Of almost 20,000 clones in the sample, 85% were seen once. What was sequenced was peripheral blood. These receptors were taken from a human donor with active COVID-19. The donor label of this sample is uncertain. The CDR3 runs from the conserved cysteine through the conserved F or W. Fields, in order: D gene, V gene, clone size, J gene, CDR3 protein, CDR3 DNA. D genes are given only for firm matches. Clone size is stated in some rows and not others, as once, few, many or a class when expanded.

d_gene: TRBD1
v_gene: TRBV14
abundance: NA
j_gene: TRBJ2-3
CDR3aa: CASSPRTGLTDTQYF
CDR3nt: TGTGCCAGCAGCCCTCGGACAGGGTTGACAGATACGCAGTATTTT

d_gene: TRBD1
v_gene: TRBV9
abundance: NA
j_gene: TRBJ2-1
CDR3aa: CASSVATGKSGEQFF
CDR3nt: TGTGCCAGCAGCGTAGCGACAGGGAAAAGCGGTGAGCAGTTCTTC

d_gene: TRBD1
v_gene: TRBV29-1
abundance: NA
j_gene: TRBJ2-7
CDR3aa: CSVVLGTGALGQYF
CDR3nt: TGCAGCGTTGTTCTCGGGACAGGGGCTTTGGGGCAGTACTTC

d_gene: TRBD1
v_gene: TRBV6-6
abundance: NA
j_gene: TRBJ2-2
CDR3aa: CASSGDRGSGELFF
CDR3nt: TGTGCCAGCAGCGGGGACAGGGGCTCCGGGGAGCTGTTTTTT

d_gene: NA
v_gene: TRBV11-3
abundance: NA
j_gene: TRBJ2-4
CDR3aa: CASSLGAVGIQYF
CDR3nt: TGTGCCAGCAGCCTAGGGGCCGTCGGCATTCAGTACTTC

d_gene: NA
v_gene: TRBV5-1
abundance: NA
j_gene: TRBJ1-4
CDR3aa: CASSLSGADNEKLFF
CDR3nt: TGCGCCAGCAGCTTGTCTGGGGCTGATAATGAAAAACTGTTTTTT

d_gene: NA
v_gene: TRBV3-1/TRBV3-2
abundance: NA
j_gene: TRBJ2-5
CDR3aa: CASSPYRDGETQYF
CDR3nt: TGTGCCAGCAGCCCGTACAGGGATGGAGAGACCCAGTACTTC

d_gene: NA
v_gene: TRBV28
abundance: NA
j_gene: TRBJ2-2
CDR3aa: CASSFQNTGELFF
CDR3nt: TGTGCCAGCAGTTTCCAGAACACCGGGGAGCTGTTTTTT

d_gene: NA
v_gene: TRBV6-1
abundance: NA
j_gene: TRBJ1-2
CDR3aa: CASSDQFSYGYTF
CDR3nt: TGTGCCAGCAGTGATCAGTTTTCATATGGCTACACCTTC

d_gene: TRBD2
v_gene: TRBV7-2
abundance: NA
j_gene: TRBJ2-3
CDR3aa: CASSLETGLAFPLDTQYF
CDR3nt: TGTGCCAGCAGCTTAGAGACGGGACTAGCATTTCCCCTGGATACGCAGTATTTT

d_gene: NA
v_gene: TRBV11-1
abundance: NA
j_gene: TRBJ1-5
CDR3aa: CASSFQSNQPQHF
CDR3nt: TGTGCCAGCAGCTTTCAGAGCAATCAGCCCCAGCATTTT

d_gene: NA
v_gene: TRBV4-2
abundance: NA
j_gene: TRBJ2-1
CDR3aa: CASSQDVREQFF
CDR3nt: TGTGCCAGCAGCCAAGATGTGCGTGAGCAGTTCTTC

d_gene: NA
v_gene: TRBV5-6
abundance: NA
j_gene: TRBJ1-5
CDR3aa: CASSLGGPTQGFNQPQHF
CDR3nt: TGTGCCAGCAGCTTAGGTGGTCCTACGCAGGGTTTCAATCAGCCCCAGCATTTT

d_gene: TRBD1
v_gene: TRBV5-1
abundance: few
j_gene: TRBJ2-2
CDR3aa: CASSSQGAGELFF
CDR3nt: TGCGCCAGCAGTTCACAGGGGGCCGGGGAGCTGTTTTTT

d_gene: TRBD1
v_gene: TRBV5-1
abundance: NA
j_gene: TRBJ2-1
CDR3aa: CASSLAGTGYNEQFF
CDR3nt: TGCGCCAGCAGCTTGGCCGGGACAGGGTACAATGAGCAGTTCTTC

d_gene: TRBD1
v_gene: TRBV4-2
abundance: NA
j_gene: TRBJ1-2
CDR3aa: CASSQDLAGGNGYTF
CDR3nt: TGTGCCAGCAGCCAAGATTTAGCAGGGGGCAATGGCTACACCTTC

d_gene: TRBD1
v_gene: TRBV10-3
abundance: NA
j_gene: TRBJ1-2
CDR3aa: CAISEDRDSYGYTF
CDR3nt: TGTGCCATCAGTGAGGACAGGGATAGCTATGGCTACACCTTC

d_gene: NA
v_gene: TRBV7-2
abundance: NA
j_gene: TRBJ2-1
CDR3aa: CASSLEGTWHYEQFF
CDR3nt: TGTGCCAGCAGCTTAGAAGGGACTTGGCACTATGAGCAGTTCTTC

d_gene: NA
v_gene: TRBV15
abundance: NA
j_gene: TRBJ1-1
CDR3aa: CATRAPQENTEAFF
CDR3nt: TGTGCCACCAGAGCCCCCCAGGAGAACACTGAAGCTTTCTTT

d_gene: TRBD1
v_gene: TRBV19
abundance: NA
j_gene: TRBJ1-3
CDR3aa: CASSKGQGTGNTIYF
CDR3nt: TGTGCCAGTAGTAAGGGACAGGGCACTGGAAACACCATATATTTT

d_gene: NA
v_gene: TRBV27
abundance: NA
j_gene: TRBJ1-6
CDR3aa: CASSYTRAYNSPLHF
CDR3nt: TGTGCCAGCAGTTACACGCGGGCCTATAATTCACCCCTCCACTTT

d_gene: NA
v_gene: TRBV6-6
abundance: NA
j_gene: TRBJ2-7
CDR3aa: CASSYSNAVGEQYF
CDR3nt: TGTGCCAGCAGTTACTCGAATGCGGTCGGCGAGCAGTACTTC

d_gene: NA
v_gene: TRBV19
abundance: NA
j_gene: TRBJ1-2
CDR3aa: CASSIPAGYGYTF
CDR3nt: TGTGCCAGTAGTATCCCAGCGGGGTATGGCTACACCTTC

d_gene: NA
v_gene: TRBV6-1
abundance: NA
j_gene: TRBJ1-5
CDR3aa: CASSDIRGGPQHF
CDR3nt: TGTGCCAGCAGTGATATCAGGGGTGGGCCCCAGCATTTT

d_gene: TRBD1
v_gene: TRBV3-1/TRBV3-2
abundance: NA
j_gene: TRBJ1-2
CDR3aa: CASSQGDRGVYGYTF
CDR3nt: TGTGCCAGCAGCCAAGGGGACAGGGGCGTCTATGGCTACACCTTC

d_gene: NA
v_gene: TRBV4-2
abundance: NA
j_gene: TRBJ2-3
CDR3aa: CASSQDRLAADTQYF
CDR3nt: TGTGCCAGCAGCCAAGATCGTCTAGCAGCAGATACGCAGTATTTT

d_gene: TRBD2
v_gene: TRBV2
abundance: NA
j_gene: TRBJ2-2
CDR3aa: CASKLAGANTGELFF
CDR3nt: TGTGCCAGCAAACTAGCGGGGGCGAACACCGGGGAGCTGTTTTTT

d_gene: NA
v_gene: TRBV29-1
abundance: NA
j_gene: TRBJ2-4
CDR3aa: CSVEAGVAKNIQYF
CDR3nt: TGCAGCGTTGAAGCGGGGGTAGCCAAAAACATTCAGTACTTC

d_gene: NA
v_gene: TRBV3-1/TRBV3-2
abundance: NA
j_gene: TRBJ2-3
CDR3aa: CASSQGGPHGDTQYF
CDR3nt: TGTGCCAGCAGCCAAGGAGGCCCCCACGGAGATACGCAGTATTTT

d_gene: NA
v_gene: TRBV5-5
abundance: NA
j_gene: TRBJ2-2
CDR3aa: CASSFVRLNTGELFF
CDR3nt: TGTGCCAGCAGCTTTGTGAGGCTGAACACCGGGGAGCTGTTTTTT

d_gene: NA
v_gene: TRBV6-4
abundance: NA
j_gene: TRBJ2-3
CDR3aa: CASSGWPTDTQYF
CDR3nt: TGTGCCAGCAGTGGCTGGCCGACAGATACGCAGTATTTT

d_gene: NA
v_gene: TRBV19
abundance: NA
j_gene: TRBJ2-5
CDR3aa: CASSPSASDQETQYF
CDR3nt: TGTGCCAGTAGTCCCTCGGCTAGCGATCAAGAGACCCAGTACTTC

d_gene: NA
v_gene: TRBV27
abundance: NA
j_gene: TRBJ2-4
CDR3aa: CASRPATVAKNIQYF
CDR3nt: TGTGCCAGCAGACCCGCAACGGTGGCCAAAAACATTCAGTACTTC

d_gene: TRBD2
v_gene: TRBV19
abundance: NA
j_gene: TRBJ2-7
CDR3aa: CASSTATSGISYEQYF
CDR3nt: TGTGCCAGTAGTACAGCGACTAGCGGGATTTCCTACGAGCAGTACTTC

d_gene: TRBD2
v_gene: TRBV12-3/TRBV12-4
abundance: few
j_gene: TRBJ2-7
CDR3aa: CASSLGTRPPLF
CDR3nt: TGTGCCAGCAGTTTAGGGACTAGGCCCCCGCTCTTC

d_gene: NA
v_gene: TRBV10-3
abundance: NA
j_gene: TRBJ1-1
CDR3aa: CAISESATEAFF
CDR3nt: TGTGCCATCAGTGAGTCTGCGACTGAAGCTTTCTTT

d_gene: TRBD1
v_gene: TRBV19
abundance: NA
j_gene: TRBJ2-3
CDR3aa: CASSLTGDGDTQYF
CDR3nt: TGTGCCAGTAGTTTGACAGGGGACGGGGATACGCAGTATTTT

d_gene: NA
v_gene: TRBV27
abundance: NA
j_gene: TRBJ2-7
CDR3aa: CASSALNSPGQGAYEQYF
CDR3nt: TGTGCCAGCAGTGCACTTAATAGTCCTGGGCAGGGCGCCTACGAGCAGTACTTC

d_gene: NA
v_gene: TRBV7-3
abundance: NA
j_gene: TRBJ2-3
CDR3aa: CASSLLGSTDTQYF
CDR3nt: TGTGCCAGCAGCTTACTAGGTAGCACAGATACGCAGTATTTT

d_gene: TRBD1
v_gene: TRBV6-6
abundance: NA
j_gene: TRBJ1-6
CDR3aa: CASISQGDNSPLHF
CDR3nt: TGTGCCAGCATAAGTCAGGGGGATAATTCACCCCTCCACTTT

d_gene: TRBD1
v_gene: TRBV27
abundance: NA
j_gene: TRBJ1-1
CDR3aa: CASSSRTGNTEAFF
CDR3nt: TGTGCCAGCAGTTCTCGGACAGGAAACACTGAAGCTTTCTTT

d_gene: TRBD2
v_gene: TRBV29-1
abundance: NA
j_gene: TRBJ2-3
CDR3aa: CSVEIGLAGSTDTQYF
CDR3nt: TGCAGCGTTGAGATCGGACTAGCGGGCAGCACAGATACGCAGTATTTT

d_gene: NA
v_gene: TRBV9
abundance: few
j_gene: TRBJ2-1
CDR3aa: CASSVSQETYNEQFF
CDR3nt: TGTGCCAGCAGCGTATCACAGGAGACCTACAATGAGCAGTTCTTC

d_gene: TRBD2
v_gene: TRBV19
abundance: few
j_gene: TRBJ2-3
CDR3aa: CASSWDSLSGTSGVVAQYF
CDR3nt: TGTGCCAGTAGTTGGGATTCGTTGTCGGGGACTAGCGGGGTTGTGGCGCAGTATTTT

d_gene: NA
v_gene: TRBV19
abundance: once
j_gene: TRBJ1-3
CDR3aa: CASTFGVAGNTIYF
CDR3nt: TGTGCCAGTACGTTCGGGGTGGCCGGAAACACCATATATTTT

d_gene: NA
v_gene: TRBV19
abundance: NA
j_gene: TRBJ2-4
CDR3aa: CASSIDTTGTFWGQYF
CDR3nt: TGTGCCAGTAGTATAGATACAACCGGGACTTTCTGGGGGCAGTACTTC

d_gene: TRBD1
v_gene: TRBV9
abundance: NA
j_gene: TRBJ2-2
CDR3aa: CASSARGQGAERSGELFF
CDR3nt: TGTGCCAGCAGCGCCAGGGGACAGGGAGCCGAACGATCCGGGGAGCTGTTTTTT

d_gene: TRBD2
v_gene: TRBV9
abundance: NA
j_gene: TRBJ2-1
CDR3aa: CASSVAGGFEQFF
CDR3nt: TGTGCCAGCAGCGTAGCGGGGGGGTTTGAGCAGTTCTTC

d_gene: TRBD2
v_gene: TRBV12-3/TRBV12-4
abundance: NA
j_gene: TRBJ2-3
CDR3aa: CSSGGSTDTQYF
CDR3nt: TGCTCGAGCGGGGGGAGCACAGATACGCAGTATTTT

d_gene: NA
v_gene: TRBV7-3
abundance: NA
j_gene: TRBJ2-5
CDR3aa: CASSLTGGDLKTQYF
CDR3nt: TGTGCCAGCAGCTTAACAGGGGGAGATCTCAAGACCCAGTACTTC

d_gene: TRBD2
v_gene: TRBV7-2
abundance: once
j_gene: TRBJ2-7
CDR3aa: CASSSGLAGVEQYF
CDR3nt: TGTGCCAGCAGCTCGGGACTAGCGGGAGTCGAGCAGTACTTC

d_gene: NA
v_gene: TRBV4-1
abundance: NA
j_gene: TRBJ2-7
CDR3aa: CASSQALSSEQYF
CDR3nt: TGCGCCAGCAGCCAGGCCCTTTCTAGCGAGCAGTACTTC

d_gene: TRBD1
v_gene: TRBV4-3
abundance: NA
j_gene: TRBJ1-4
CDR3aa: CASSHQGADEKLFF
CDR3nt: TGCGCCAGCAGCCATCAGGGGGCGGATGAAAAACTGTTTTTT

d_gene: TRBD2
v_gene: TRBV19
abundance: once
j_gene: TRBJ2-1
CDR3aa: CASSPFVAGGGNEQFF
CDR3nt: TGTGCCAGTAGTCCGTTTGTTGCGGGAGGTGGGAATGAGCAGTTCTTC

d_gene: NA
v_gene: TRBV7-2
abundance: NA
j_gene: TRBJ2-7
CDR3aa: CASSLGGLTVNEQYF
CDR3nt: TGTGCCAGCAGCTTAGGCGGATTAACGGTAAACGAGCAGTACTTC

d_gene: NA
v_gene: TRBV6-6
abundance: NA
j_gene: TRBJ1-2
CDR3aa: CASSPGREVGYTF
CDR3nt: TGTGCCAGCAGCCCCGGGAGGGAAGTCGGCTACACCTTC

d_gene: TRBD1
v_gene: TRBV5-4
abundance: NA
j_gene: TRBJ1-1
CDR3aa: CASSLGQGGTEAFF
CDR3nt: TGTGCCAGCAGCCTCGGACAGGGGGGCACTGAAGCTTTCTTT

d_gene: NA
v_gene: TRBV9
abundance: once
j_gene: TRBJ1-2
CDR3aa: CASSVGGGNYGYTF
CDR3nt: TGTGCCAGCAGCGTAGGTGGAGGGAACTATGGCTACACCTTC

d_gene: TRBD2
v_gene: TRBV19
abundance: NA
j_gene: TRBJ2-1
CDR3aa: CASSTGTSGRRYLWGEQFF
CDR3nt: TGTGCCAGTAGTACCGGGACTAGCGGGAGAAGGTACCTCTGGGGTGAGCAGTTCTTC

d_gene: TRBD1
v_gene: TRBV6-5
abundance: NA
j_gene: TRBJ2-7
CDR3aa: CASSYSGTGGGEQYF
CDR3nt: TGTGCCAGCAGTTACTCCGGGACAGGGGGCGGCGAGCAGTACTTC